The 4 T cell receptor beta chains reported below all come from one sample, sequenced in a study of HIV-infected children after antiretroviral therapy interruption. This sample's treatment: PENTA 11 planned treatment interruption arm or continuous ART arm. RNA-based 3' RACE libraries used unique molecular identifiers. TCRdb ran MiXCR on the 3' RACE reads and lists one entry per CDR3 protein. The table has about 89,000 distinct CDR3 sequences, about 7% seen once. Here the sequenced sample was CD45RA+ CD4+ T cells from PBMCs, pooled from several time points, taken from a donor given antiretroviral therapy, either interrupted or continuous. Subset meaning: naive CD4+ CD45RA+ CD45RO- T cells. These receptors all stem from a pool of human donors with HIV.

There are many counts of this clonotype. The chain has TRBV20-1 and TRBJ2-3; 8 bases fit TRBD2. Trimming at V came to 6 bases and at J to 5 bases, leaving 16 bases not matched to a gene. The CDR3 is made up of 16 amino acids. The germline CDR1 and CDR2 sequences are DFQATT and SNEGSKA (reference sequence). CDR3 amino acids: CSAPPVERELLDTQYF. The CDR3 region has the DNA TGCAGTGCCCCCCCAGTAGAGCGGGAGTTACTAGATACGCAGTATTTT.

This clonotype appeared many times. This chain joins TRBV4-1 and TRBJ2-1; weak D call: TRBD2 (6 bases). From germline, CDR1 is MGHRA and CDR2 YSYEKL. The CDR3 runs to 17 residues. The V end lost 0 bases, the J end lost 4 bases, and 16 bases lay between the germline ends. CDR3 sequence: CASSQDSGRDQYNEQFF. The CDR3, as DNA: TGCGCCAGCAGCCAAGATTCAGGGCGGGACCAATACAATGAGCAGTTCTTC.

This clonotype has a count of ten or more. The chain links TRBV28 to TRBJ2-1, with TRBD2 matching 13 bases. The CDR3 runs 18 residues. J was trimmed by 5 bases and V by 3 bases; bases with no gene match: 10. Germline loops: CDR1 MDHEN, CDR2 SYDVKM. CDR3 region: CASSFLTSGRKNDNEQFF. The CDR3 DNA sequence: TGTGCCAGCAGTTTCCTGACTAGCGGGAGGAAAAATGACAATGAGCAGTTCTTC.

Ten or more counts support this clonotype. This chain connects TRBV10-3 to TRBJ2-2; 9 bases are shared with TRBD1. The CDR3 contains 14 residues. Germline V gives CDR1 ENHRY, CDR2 SYGVKD. After removal of 6 bases from V and 5 bases from J, the junction contained 4 bases not matched to a gene. CDR3 loop: CAIRRTGETGELFF. CDR3 sequence (DNA): TGTGCCATCAGGAGGACAGGGGAAACCGGGGAGCTGTTTTTT.